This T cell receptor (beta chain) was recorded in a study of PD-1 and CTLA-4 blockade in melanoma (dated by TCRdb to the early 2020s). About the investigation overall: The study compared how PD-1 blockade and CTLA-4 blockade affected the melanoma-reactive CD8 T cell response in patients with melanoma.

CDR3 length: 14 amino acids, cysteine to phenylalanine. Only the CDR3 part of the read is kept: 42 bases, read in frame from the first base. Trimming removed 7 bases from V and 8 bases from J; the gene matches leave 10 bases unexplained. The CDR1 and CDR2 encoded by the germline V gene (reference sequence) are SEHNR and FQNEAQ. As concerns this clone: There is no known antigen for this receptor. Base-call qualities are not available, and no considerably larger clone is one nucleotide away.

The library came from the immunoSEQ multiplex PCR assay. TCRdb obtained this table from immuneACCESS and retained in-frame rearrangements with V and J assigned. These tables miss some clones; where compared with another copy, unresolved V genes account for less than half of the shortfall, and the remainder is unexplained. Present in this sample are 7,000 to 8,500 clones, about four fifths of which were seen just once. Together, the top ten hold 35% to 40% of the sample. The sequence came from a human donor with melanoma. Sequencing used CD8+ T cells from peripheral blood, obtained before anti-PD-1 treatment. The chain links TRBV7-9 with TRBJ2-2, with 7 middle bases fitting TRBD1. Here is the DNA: TGTGCCAGCACCTTTGACAGGGCAGGAGGGGAGCTGTTTTTT. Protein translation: CASTFDRAGGELFF.